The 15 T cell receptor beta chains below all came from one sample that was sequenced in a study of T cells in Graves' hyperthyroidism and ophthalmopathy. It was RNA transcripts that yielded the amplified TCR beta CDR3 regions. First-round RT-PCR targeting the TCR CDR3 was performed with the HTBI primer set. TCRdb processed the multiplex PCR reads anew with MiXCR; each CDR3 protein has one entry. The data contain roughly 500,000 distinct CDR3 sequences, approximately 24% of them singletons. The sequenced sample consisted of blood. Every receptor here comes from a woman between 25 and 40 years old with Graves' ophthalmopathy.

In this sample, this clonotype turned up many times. CDR3 in DNA: TGTGCCAGCTCACCATATGGCAATCAGCCCCAGCATTTT. This codes for CASSPYGNQPQHF. This chain links TRBV18 with TRBJ1-5; no firm D call. Germline V gives CDR1 KGHSH, CDR2 LQKENI. Between the trimmed V and J ends, which lost 2 bases and 2 bases, there was a span of 4 bases. The CDR3 extends over 13 amino acids.

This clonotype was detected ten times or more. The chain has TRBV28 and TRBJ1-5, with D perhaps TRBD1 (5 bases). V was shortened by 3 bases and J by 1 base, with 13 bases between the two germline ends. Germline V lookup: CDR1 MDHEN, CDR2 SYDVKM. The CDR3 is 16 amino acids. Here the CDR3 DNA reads TGTGCCAGCAGTTTTGGGGGTGCGACCAGCAATCAGCCCCAGCATTTT. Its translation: CASSFGGATSNQPQHF.

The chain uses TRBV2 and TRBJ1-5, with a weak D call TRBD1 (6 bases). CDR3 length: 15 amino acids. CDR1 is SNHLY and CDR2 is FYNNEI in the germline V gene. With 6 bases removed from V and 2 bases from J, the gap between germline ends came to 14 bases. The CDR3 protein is CASSTQPGGNQPQHF. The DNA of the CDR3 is TGTGCCAGCAGCACCCAGCCAGGGGGCAATCAGCCCCAGCATTTT.

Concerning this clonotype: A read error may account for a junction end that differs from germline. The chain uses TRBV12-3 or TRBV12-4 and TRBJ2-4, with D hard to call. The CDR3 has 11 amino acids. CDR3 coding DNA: TGTGCCAGCAGTTACAGTGACATTAAGTACTTC. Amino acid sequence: CASSYSDIKYF.

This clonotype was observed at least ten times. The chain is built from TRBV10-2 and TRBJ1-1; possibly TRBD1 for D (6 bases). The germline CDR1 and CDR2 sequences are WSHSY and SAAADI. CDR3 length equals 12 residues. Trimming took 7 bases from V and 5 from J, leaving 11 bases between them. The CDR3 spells CASKAGETEAFF. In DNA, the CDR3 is TGCGCCAGCAAGGCAGGGGAAACTGAAGCTTTCTTT.

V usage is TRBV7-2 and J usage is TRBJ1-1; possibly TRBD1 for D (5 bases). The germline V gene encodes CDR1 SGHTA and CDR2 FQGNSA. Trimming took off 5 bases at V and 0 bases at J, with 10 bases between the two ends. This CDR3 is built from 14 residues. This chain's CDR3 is CASSKGNMNTEAFF. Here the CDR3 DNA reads TGTGCCAGCAGCAAGGGGAATATGAACACTGAAGCTTTCTTT.

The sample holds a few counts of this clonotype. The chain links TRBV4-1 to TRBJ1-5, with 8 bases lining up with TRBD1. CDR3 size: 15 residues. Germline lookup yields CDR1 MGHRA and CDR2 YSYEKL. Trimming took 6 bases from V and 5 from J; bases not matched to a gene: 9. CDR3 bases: TGCGCCAGCAGATCCGGGACAGGCCTTCATCAGCCCCAGCATTTT. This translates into CASRSGTGLHQPQHF.

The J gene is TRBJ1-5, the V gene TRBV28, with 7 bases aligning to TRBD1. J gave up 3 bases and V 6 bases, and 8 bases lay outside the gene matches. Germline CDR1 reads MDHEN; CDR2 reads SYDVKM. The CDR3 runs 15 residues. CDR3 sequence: CASSIGTVYNQPQHF. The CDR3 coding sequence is TGTGCCAGCAGCATCGGGACAGTCTACAATCAGCCCCAGCATTTT.

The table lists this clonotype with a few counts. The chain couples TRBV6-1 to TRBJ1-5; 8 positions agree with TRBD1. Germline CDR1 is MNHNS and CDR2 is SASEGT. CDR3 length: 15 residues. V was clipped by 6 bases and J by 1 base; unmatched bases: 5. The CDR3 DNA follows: TGTGCCAGCAGAATGACAGGGGTGAGCAATCAGCCCCAGCATTTT. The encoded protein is CASRMTGVSNQPQHF.

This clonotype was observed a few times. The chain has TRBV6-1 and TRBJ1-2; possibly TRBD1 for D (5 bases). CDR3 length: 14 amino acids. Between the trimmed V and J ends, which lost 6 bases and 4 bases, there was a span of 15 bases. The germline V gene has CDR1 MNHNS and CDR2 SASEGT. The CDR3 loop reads CASSQSGGGYGYTF. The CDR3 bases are TGTGCCAGCAGCCAATCCGGCGGGGGCTATGGCTACACCTTC.

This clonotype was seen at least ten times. Here the CDR3 reads CASSLGPSRVYEQYF. CDR3 bases: TGTGCCAGCAGTTTAGGCCCCAGCAGGGTCTACGAGCAGTACTTC. The chain combines TRBV28 with TRBJ2-7; possibly TRBD1 for D (5 bases). The CDR3 sequence is 15 residues long. Germline CDR1 MDHEN, CDR2 SYDVKM. Trimming pared 2 bases from V and 3 bases from J, leaving 14 bases between. The full variable domain, its missing parts supplied by reference TRBV28 and TRBJ2-7, is DVKVTQSSRYLVKRTGEKVFLECVQDMDHENMFWYRQDPGLGLRLIYFSYDVKMKEKGDIPEGYSVSREKKERFSLILESASTNQTSMYLCASSLGPSRVYEQYFGPGTRLTVT.

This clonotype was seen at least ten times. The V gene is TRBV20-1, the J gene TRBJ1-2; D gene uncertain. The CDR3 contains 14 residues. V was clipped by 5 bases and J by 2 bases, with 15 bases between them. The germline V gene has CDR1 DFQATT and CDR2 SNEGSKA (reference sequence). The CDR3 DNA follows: TGCAGTGCTGAACCCCGGGATGACAACTATGGCTACACCTTC. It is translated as CSAEPRDDNYGYTF.

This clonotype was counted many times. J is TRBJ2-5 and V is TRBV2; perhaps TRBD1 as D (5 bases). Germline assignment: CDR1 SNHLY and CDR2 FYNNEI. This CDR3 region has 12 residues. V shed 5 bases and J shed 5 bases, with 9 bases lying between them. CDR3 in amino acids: CASSWQGETQYF. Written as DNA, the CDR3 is TGTGCCAGCAGTTGGCAGGGTGAGACCCAGTACTTC.

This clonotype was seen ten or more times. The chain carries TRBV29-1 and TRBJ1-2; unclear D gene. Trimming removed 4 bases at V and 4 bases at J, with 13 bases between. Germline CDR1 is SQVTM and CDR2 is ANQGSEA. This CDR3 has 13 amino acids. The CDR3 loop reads CSVGEGISYGYTF. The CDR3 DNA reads TGCAGCGTTGGAGAAGGGATCTCCTATGGCTACACCTTC.

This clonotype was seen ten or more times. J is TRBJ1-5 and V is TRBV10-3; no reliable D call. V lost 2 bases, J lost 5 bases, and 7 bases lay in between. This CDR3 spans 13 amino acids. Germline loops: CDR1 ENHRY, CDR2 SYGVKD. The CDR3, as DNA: TGTGCCATCAGTGAGACAAGAGATCAGCCCCAGCATTTT. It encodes CAISETRDQPQHF.